This passage covers 6 T cell receptor beta chains from one sample sequenced in a study of PD-L1 blockade in urothelial cancer. Clones were read by immunoSEQ multiplex PCR, and TCRdb kept only the in-frame ones, dropping some. Of 100,000 to 150,000 clones detected, approximately 88% appear once; the ten largest clones hold 3.2%. Time point here: pretreatment peripheral blood. The input for sequencing was PBMCs, taken around atezolizumab (anti-PD-L1) treatment. The receptors here all came from a man aged 45 to 65 with urothelial cancer.

The J gene is TRBJ1-3, the V gene TRBV11-2; D call uncertain. Germline loops: CDR1 SGHAT, CDR2 FQNNGV. Trimming stripped 3 bases from V and 0 bases from J, with 12 bases between. The length of the CDR3 is 16 residues. The CDR3 coding sequence is TGTGCCAGCAGCTTCGATCTTAGCGGCTCTGGAAACACCATATATTTT. This codes for CASSFDLSGSGNTIYF.

This clone has only a few counts. This sample includes further DNA sequences coding for the same CDR3. The CDR3 bases are TGTGCCAGCTCACCATCGAGGGACATTCAGTACTTC. It yields the protein CASSPSRDIQYF. The chain joins TRBV18 to TRBJ2-4; perhaps TRBD2 as D (5 bases). The length of the CDR3 is 12 residues. Germline CDR1 KGHSH, CDR2 LQKENI. Trimming stripped 2 bases from V and 8 bases from J, with 7 bases between.

The V gene is TRBV18, the J gene TRBJ2-2; 8 bases fit TRBD1. Per germline, CDR1 KGHSH and CDR2 LQKENI. V dropped 2 bases and J dropped 6; count of bases not matched to a gene: 14. This CDR3 spans 18 amino acids. CDR3 sequence: CASSPARTGPGRSGELFF. Here the CDR3 DNA reads TGTGCCAGCTCACCAGCCAGGACAGGGCCGGGCCGGTCCGGGGAGCTGTTTTTT.

The rearrangement links TRBV30 to TRBJ1-6; 8 bases line up with TRBD1. Looked up from germline, CDR1 is GTSNPN and CDR2 is SVGIG (reference sequence). The CDR3 loop spans 14 amino acids. V was pared by 0 bases and J by 7 bases, with 2 bases of the junction left unmatched. The CDR3, as DNA: TGTGCCTGGAGTGTGACAGGGGACAATTCACCCCTCCACTTT. Amino acid sequence: CAWSVTGDNSPLHF.

The chain is built from TRBV30 and TRBJ1-3; D unclear. Trimming left V 2 bases short and J 1 base short, with 6 bases between. The CDR3 extends over 13 amino acids. CDR1 is GTSNPN and CDR2 is SVGIG in the germline V gene (reference sequence). This CDR3 reads CAWSPHSGNTIYF. The CDR3 region has the DNA TGTGCCTGGAGTCCCCATTCTGGAAACACCATATATTTT.

This chain links TRBV7-9 with TRBJ2-3, with D possibly matching TRBD2 (6 bases). Germline V CDR1 and CDR2: SEHNR, FQNEAQ (reference sequence). CDR3 length: 15 amino acids. Trimming removed 1 base from V and 1 base from J, with 9 bases in between. The CDR3 reads CASSLEGLGTDTQYF. CDR3 DNA sequence: TGTGCCAGCAGCTTAGAGGGACTCGGCACAGATACGCAGTATTTT.